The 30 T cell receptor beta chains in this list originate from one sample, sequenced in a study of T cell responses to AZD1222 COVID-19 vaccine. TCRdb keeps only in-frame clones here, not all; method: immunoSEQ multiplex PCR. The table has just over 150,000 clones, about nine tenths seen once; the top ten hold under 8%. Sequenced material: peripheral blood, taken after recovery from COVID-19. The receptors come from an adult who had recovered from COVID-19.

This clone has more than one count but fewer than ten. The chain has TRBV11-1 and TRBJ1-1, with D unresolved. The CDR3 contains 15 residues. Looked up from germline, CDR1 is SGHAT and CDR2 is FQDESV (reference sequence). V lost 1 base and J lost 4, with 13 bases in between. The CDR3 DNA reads TGTGCCAGCAGCTTAGAATTGACCGAGGGCACTGAAGCTTTCTTT. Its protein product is CASSLELTEGTEAFF.

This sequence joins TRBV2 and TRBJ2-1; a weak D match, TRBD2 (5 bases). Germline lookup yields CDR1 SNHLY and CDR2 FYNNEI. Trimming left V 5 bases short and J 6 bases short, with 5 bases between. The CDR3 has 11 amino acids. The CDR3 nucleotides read TGTGCCAGCAGTCGGGGCAATGAGCAGTTCTTC. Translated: CASSRGNEQFF. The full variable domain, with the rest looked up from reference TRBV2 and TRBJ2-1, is EPEVTQTPSHQVTQMGQEVILRCVPISNHLYFYWYRQILGQKVEFLVSFYNNEISEKSEIFDDQFSVERPDGSNFTLKIRSTKLEDSAMYFCASSRGNEQFFGPGTRLTVL.

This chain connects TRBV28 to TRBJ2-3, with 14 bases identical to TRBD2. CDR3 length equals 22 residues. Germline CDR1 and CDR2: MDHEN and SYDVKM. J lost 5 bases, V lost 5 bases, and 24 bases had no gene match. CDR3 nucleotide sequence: TGTGCCAGCAGTCCTTCGTTCTCCCTCTTCAGGACTAGCGGGAGGAGGGGAGATACGCAGTATTTT. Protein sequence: CASSPSFSLFRTSGRRGDTQYF.

This CDR3 is CASSLGGNQETQYF. CDR3 in DNA: TGTGCCAGCAGTCTCGGGGGCAACCAAGAGACCCAGTACTTC. The V gene is TRBV6-5, the J gene TRBJ2-5; either TRBD1 or TRBD2 may fit D (6 bases each). The germline V gene has CDR1 MNHEY and CDR2 SVGAGI. V lost 5 bases, J lost 0 bases, and 10 bases lay in between. CDR3 length: 14 amino acids.

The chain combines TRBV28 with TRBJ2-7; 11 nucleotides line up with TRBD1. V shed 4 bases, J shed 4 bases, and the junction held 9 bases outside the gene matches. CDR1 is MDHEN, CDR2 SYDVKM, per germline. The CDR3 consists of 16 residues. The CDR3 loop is CASSSPGQGVNYEQYF. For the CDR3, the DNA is TGTGCCAGCAGTTCGCCGGGACAGGGGGTGAATTACGAGCAGTACTTC.

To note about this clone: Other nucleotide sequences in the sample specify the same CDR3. CDR3 sequence reads: CASSPSSYNSPLHF. The CDR3 DNA reads TGTGCCAGCTCACCGAGCTCCTATAATTCACCCCTCCACTTT. This sequence joins TRBV18 and TRBJ1-6; D gene unclear. CDR1 and CDR2 (germline): KGHSH, LQKENI. The V end lost 3 bases, the J end lost 0 bases, and 3 bases lay between the germline ends. The CDR3 is 14 residues long. The full variable domain, its missing parts supplied by reference TRBV18 and TRBJ1-6, is NAGVMQNPRHLVRRRGQEARLRCSPMKGHSHVYWYRQLPEEGLKFMVYLQKENIIDESGMPKERFSAEFPKEGPSILRIQQVVRGDSAAYFCASSPSSYNSPLHFGNGTRLTVT.

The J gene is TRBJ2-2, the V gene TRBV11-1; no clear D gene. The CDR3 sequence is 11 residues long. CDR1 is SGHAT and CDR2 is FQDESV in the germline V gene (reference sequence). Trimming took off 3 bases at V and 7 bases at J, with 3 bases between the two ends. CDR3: CASSFGGELFF. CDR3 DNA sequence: TGTGCCAGCAGCTTTGGCGGGGAGCTGTTTTTT. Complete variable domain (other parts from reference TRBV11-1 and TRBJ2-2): EAEVAQSPRYKITEKSQAVAFWCDPISGHATLYWYRQILGQGPELLVQFQDESVVDDSQLPKDRFSAERLKGVDSTLKIQPAELGDSAMYLCASSFGGELFFGEGSRLTVL.

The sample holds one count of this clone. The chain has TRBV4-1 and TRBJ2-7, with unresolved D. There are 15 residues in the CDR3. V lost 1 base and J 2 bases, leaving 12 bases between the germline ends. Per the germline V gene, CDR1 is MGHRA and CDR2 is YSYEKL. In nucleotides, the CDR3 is TGCGCCAGCAGCCAAGTAGGCGCTCACACCTACGAGCAGTACTTC. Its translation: CASSQVGAHTYEQYF.

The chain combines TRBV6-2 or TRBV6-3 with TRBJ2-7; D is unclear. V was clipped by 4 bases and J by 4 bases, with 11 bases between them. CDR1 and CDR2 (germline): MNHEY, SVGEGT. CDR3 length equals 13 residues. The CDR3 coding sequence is TGTGCCAGCAGTTCCCACGCCCCTTACGAGCAGTACTTC. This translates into CASSSHAPYEQYF.

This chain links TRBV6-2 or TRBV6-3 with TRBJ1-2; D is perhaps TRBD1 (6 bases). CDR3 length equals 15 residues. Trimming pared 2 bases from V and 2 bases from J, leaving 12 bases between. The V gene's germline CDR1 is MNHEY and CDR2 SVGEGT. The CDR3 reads CASSYGGANNYGYTF. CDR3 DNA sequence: TGTGCCAGCAGTTACGGGGGGGCAAACAACTATGGCTACACCTTC.

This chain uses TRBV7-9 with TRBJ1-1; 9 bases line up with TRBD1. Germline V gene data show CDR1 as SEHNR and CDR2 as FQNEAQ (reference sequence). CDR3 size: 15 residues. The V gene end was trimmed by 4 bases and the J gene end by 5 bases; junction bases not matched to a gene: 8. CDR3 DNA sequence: TGTGCCAGCAGCTCGACGGACAGGGGTGGTACTGAAGCTTTCTTT. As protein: CASSSTDRGGTEAFF.

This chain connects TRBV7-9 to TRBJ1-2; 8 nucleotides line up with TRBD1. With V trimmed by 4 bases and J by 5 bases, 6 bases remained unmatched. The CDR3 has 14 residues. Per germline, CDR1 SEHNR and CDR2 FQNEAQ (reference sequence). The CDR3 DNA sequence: TGTGCCAGCAGCTCCGGGACAGGCGATTATGGCTACACCTTC. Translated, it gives CASSSGTGDYGYTF.

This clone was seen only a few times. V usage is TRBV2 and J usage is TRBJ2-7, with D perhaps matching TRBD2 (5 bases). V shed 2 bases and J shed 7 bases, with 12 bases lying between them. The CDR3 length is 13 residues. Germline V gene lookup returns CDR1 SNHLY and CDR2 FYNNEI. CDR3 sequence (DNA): TGTGCCAGCAGTGAAATTGCGGGCGGTGAGCAGTACTTC. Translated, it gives CASSEIAGGEQYF.

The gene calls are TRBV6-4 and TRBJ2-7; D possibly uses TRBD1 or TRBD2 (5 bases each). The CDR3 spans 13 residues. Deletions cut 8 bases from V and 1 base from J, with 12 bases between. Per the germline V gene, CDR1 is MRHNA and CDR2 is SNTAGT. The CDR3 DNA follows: TGTGCCAGCCAGGGACGTGGTTCCTACGAGCAGTACTTC. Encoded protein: CASQGRGSYEQYF.

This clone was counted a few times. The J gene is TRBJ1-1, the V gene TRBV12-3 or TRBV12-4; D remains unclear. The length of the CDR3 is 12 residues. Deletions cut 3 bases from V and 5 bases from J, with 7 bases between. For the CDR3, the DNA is TGTGCCAGCAGTTTCAGTAGGACTGAAGCTTTCTTT. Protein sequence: CASSFSRTEAFF.

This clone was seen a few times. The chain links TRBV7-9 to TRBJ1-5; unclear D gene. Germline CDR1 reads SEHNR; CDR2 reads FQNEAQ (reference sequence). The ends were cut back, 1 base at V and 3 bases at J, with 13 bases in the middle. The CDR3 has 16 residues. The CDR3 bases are TGTGCCAGCAGCTTAGGGAAGGGTCAGATCAATCAGCCCCAGCATTTT. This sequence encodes CASSLGKGQINQPQHF.

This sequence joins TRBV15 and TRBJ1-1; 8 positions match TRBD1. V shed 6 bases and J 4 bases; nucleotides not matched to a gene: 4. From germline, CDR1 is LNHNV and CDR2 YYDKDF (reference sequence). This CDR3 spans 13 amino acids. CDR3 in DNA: TGTGCCACCAGGTCGGACAGGGTCACTGAAGCTTTCTTT. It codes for CATRSDRVTEAFF.

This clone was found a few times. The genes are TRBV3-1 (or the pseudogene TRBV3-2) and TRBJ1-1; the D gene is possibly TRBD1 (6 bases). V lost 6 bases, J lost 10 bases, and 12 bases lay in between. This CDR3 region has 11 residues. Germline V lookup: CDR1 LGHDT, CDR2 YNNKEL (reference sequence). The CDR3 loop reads CASRKQGRAFF. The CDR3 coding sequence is TGTGCCAGCAGGAAACAGGGACGAGCTTTCTTT.

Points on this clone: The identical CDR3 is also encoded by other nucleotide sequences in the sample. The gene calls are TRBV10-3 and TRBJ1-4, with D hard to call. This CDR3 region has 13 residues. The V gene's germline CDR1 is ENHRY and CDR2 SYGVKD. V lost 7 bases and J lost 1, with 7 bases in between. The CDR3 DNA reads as TGTGCCATCAAGGCAGGAACTAATGAAAAACTGTTTTTT. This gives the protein CAIKAGTNEKLFF.

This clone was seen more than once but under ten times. CDR3: CASSQDGGSFYGYTF. DNA of the CDR3: TGCGCCAGCAGCCAAGATGGCGGCAGCTTCTATGGCTACACCTTC. The V call is TRBV4-1, the J call TRBJ1-2; D is unclear. Germline V CDR1 and CDR2: MGHRA, YSYEKL. CDR3 size: 15 residues. V lost 0 bases to trimming and J lost 4 bases, with 12 bases between them.

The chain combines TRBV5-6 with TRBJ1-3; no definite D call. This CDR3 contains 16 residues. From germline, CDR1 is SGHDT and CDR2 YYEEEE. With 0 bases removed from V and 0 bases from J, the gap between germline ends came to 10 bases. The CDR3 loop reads CASSLGGGHSGNTIYF. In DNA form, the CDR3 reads TGTGCCAGCAGCTTGGGCGGCGGGCACTCTGGAAACACCATATATTTT.

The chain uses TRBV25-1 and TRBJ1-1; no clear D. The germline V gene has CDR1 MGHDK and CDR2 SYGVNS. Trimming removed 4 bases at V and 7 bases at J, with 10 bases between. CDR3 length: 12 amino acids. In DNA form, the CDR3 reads TGTGCCAGCAGTGCGAGCGGGGATGAAGCTTTCTTT. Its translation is CASSASGDEAFF.

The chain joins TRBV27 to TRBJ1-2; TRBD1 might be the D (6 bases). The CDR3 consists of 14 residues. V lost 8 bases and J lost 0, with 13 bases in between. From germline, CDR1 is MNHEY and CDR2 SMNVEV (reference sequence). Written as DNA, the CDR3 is TGTGCCAGCGGCCCCGACAGGTCTAACTATGGCTACACCTTC. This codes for CASGPDRSNYGYTF.

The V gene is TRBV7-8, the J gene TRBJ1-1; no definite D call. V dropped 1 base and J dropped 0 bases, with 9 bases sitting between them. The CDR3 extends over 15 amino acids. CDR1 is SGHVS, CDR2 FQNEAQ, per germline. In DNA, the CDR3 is TGTGCCAGCAGCTTAGATATAGCCCTGAACACTGAAGCTTTCTTT. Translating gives CASSLDIALNTEAFF.

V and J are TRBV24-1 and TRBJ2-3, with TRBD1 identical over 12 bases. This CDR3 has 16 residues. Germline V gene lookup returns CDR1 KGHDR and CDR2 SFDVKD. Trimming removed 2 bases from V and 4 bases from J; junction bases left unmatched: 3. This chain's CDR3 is CATSDSGTGGPDTQYF. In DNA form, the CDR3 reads TGTGCCACCAGTGATTCCGGGACAGGGGGCCCAGATACGCAGTATTTT.

CDR3 sequence: CASRIDRGLNEKLFF. The CDR3 nucleotides read TGTGCCAGCCGTATCGACAGGGGGTTAAATGAAAAACTGTTTTTT. The V and J genes are TRBV5-4 and TRBJ1-4, with 9 bases lining up with TRBD1. There are 15 residues in the CDR3. In germline, CDR1 is SGHNT, CDR2 YYREEE (reference sequence). Trimming cost V 7 bases and J 5 bases; bases outside gene matches: 9.

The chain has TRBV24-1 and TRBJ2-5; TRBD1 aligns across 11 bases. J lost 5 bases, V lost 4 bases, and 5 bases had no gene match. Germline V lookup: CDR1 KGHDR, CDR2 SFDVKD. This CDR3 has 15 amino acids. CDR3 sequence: CATSDGQGAWETQYF. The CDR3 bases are TGTGCCACCAGTGACGGACAGGGGGCTTGGGAGACCCAGTACTTC.

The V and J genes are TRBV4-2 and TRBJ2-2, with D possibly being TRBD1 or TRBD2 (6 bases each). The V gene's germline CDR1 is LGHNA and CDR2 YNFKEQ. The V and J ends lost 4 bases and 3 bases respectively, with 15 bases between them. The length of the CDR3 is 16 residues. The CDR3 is CASSRPEGGDTGELFF. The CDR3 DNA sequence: TGTGCCAGCAGCCGACCCGAGGGGGGCGACACCGGGGAGCTGTTTTTT.

The CDR3 loop is CAIRVDRGVTEAFF. The CDR3 nucleotides are TGTGCCATCAGGGTTGACAGGGGGGTCACTGAAGCTTTCTTT. V gene TRBV10-3 combines with J gene TRBJ1-1, with 9 bases identical to TRBD1. The CDR3 sequence is 14 residues long. Germline-derived CDR1 and CDR2 are ENHRY and SYGVKD. V lost 6 bases, J lost 4 bases, and 6 bases stayed unmatched.

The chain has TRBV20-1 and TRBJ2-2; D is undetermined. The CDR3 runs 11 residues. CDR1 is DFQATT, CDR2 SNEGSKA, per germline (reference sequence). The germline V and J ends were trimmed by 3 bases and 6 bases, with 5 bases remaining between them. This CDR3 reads CSASGAGELFF. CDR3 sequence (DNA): TGCAGTGCTAGTGGAGCCGGGGAGCTGTTTTTT.